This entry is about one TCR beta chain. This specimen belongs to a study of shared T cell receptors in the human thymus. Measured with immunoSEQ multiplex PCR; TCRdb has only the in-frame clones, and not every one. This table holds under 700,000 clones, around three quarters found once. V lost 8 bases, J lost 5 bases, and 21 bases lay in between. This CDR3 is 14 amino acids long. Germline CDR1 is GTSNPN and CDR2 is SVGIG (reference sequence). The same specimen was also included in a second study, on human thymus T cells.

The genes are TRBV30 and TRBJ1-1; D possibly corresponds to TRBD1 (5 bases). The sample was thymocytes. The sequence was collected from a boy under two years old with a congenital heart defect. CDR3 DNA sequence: TGTGCCCACAGACAGAATATGTTCTGGACTGAAGCTTTCTTT. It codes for CAHRQNMFWTEAFF.